The source of this T cell receptor beta chain is a study of type 1 regulatory T cells. The overall study: An in vitro protocol generated T-allo10, a Tr1-enriched, alloantigen-specific CD4 T cell product.

Findings and caveats of the study: Tr1 cells had a more restricted TCR repertoire than non-Tr1 cells.

One entry per CDR3 protein, called by TCRdb with MiXCR from the reads. This table holds tens of thousands of distinct CDR3 sequences, around 21% found once. Concerning this clonotype: Its target is not known.

V was pared by 2 bases and J by 2 bases, with 10 bases of the junction left unmatched. The CDR3 is 17 residues long. Germline V CDR1 and CDR2: SGHTA, FQGNSA. This sequence joins TRBV7-2 and TRBJ2-3, with TRBD1 matching 7 bases. Specimen: cultured type 1 regulatory T (Tr1) cells, either the whole culture or a sorted fraction (not recorded which). The clonotype comes from a human donor in good health. The CDR3 bases are TGTGCCAGCAGCTTAAGGCTGGGGACAGTGAACACAGATACGCAGTATTTT. Residues: CASSLRLGTVNTDTQYF.